A selection of T cell receptor beta chains follows, all from one sample in a study of regulatory T cells in long-lasting Graves disease. TCRdb re-called the multiplex PCR reads with MiXCR, one entry per CDR3 protein. The profile covers hundreds of thousands of distinct CDR3 sequences, with less than 25% appearing a single time and around 20% taken by the ten largest. The input for sequencing was peripheral blood mononuclear cells (PBMCs), taken when the disease was refractory, from a patient treated with antithyroid drugs. These TCRs come from a female donor with Graves disease. Each CDR3 is given with its conserved first and last residue. A D gene is named only where the DNA matches it firmly. Size is omitted from some rows. Given values are once, few, many or a class for expanded clones.

J gene,clone size,V gene,D gene,CDR3 DNA,CDR3 protein
TRBJ2-7,many,TRBV2,-,TGTGCCAGCAGTGGGGGACAGCCATTCCCGGCGGGAGGACTGTACGAGCAGTACTTC,CASSGGQPFPAGGLYEQYF
TRBJ2-5,few,TRBV6-1,-,TGTGCCAGCAGCCCATCCCCGACATCTCAAGAGACCCAGTACTTC,CASSPSPTSQETQYF
TRBJ1-5,once,TRBV7-9,TRBD1,TGTGCCAGCAGCTCAGGTAGAGGGACAGGGTATCAGCCCCAGCATTTT,CASSSGRGTGYQPQHF
TRBJ1-2,-,TRBV4-1,-,TGCGCCAGCAGCCCCCTCCTCGGGGAGGATGGCTACGCCTTC,CASSPLLGEDGYAF
TRBJ2-1,few,TRBV2,-,TGTGCCAGCAGTGAAGCGGGGGGGGGCTCGGGTGAGCAGTTCTTC,CASSEAGGGSGEQFF
TRBJ2-7,-,TRBV20-1,TRBD2,TGCAGTGCTAGAGATAGCGGGAGAGTCTACGAGCAGTACTTC,CSARDSGRVYEQYF
TRBJ2-3,-,TRBV7-3,TRBD2,TGTGCCAGCAGCTTAACGTTTGCGGGAGTGGCAGATACGCAGTATTTT,CASSLTFAGVADTQYF
TRBJ2-5,few,TRBV7-2,-,TGTGCCAGCATCGGACGGGGGTTAAAGCACCAAGAGACCCAGTACTTC,CASIGRGLKHQETQYF
TRBJ2-1,-,TRBV12-3/TRBV12-4,TRBD2,TGTGCCAGCAGCCCGGGACTAGCGGGTGGGCAGTTCTTC,CASSPGLAGGQFF
TRBJ2-7,-,TRBV6-1,-,TGTGCCAGCAGTAACGGGGCGGGCTACGAGCAGTACTTC,CASSNGAGYEQYF
TRBJ1-1,many,TRBV6-1,-,TGTGCCAGCAGTCCCGGACAGCTGTTGGGAGCTTTCTTT,CASSPGQLLGAFF
TRBJ1-5,many,TRBV12-3/TRBV12-4,-,TGTGCCAGCACGTCCCAAGGGGGCAATCAGCCCCAGCATTTT,CASTSQGGNQPQHF
TRBJ1-5,few,TRBV15,TRBD1,TGTGCCACCAGCAGAGATAGGGGACAGAATCAGCCCCAGCATTTT,CATSRDRGQNQPQHF
TRBJ2-7,few,TRBV30,TRBD2,TGTGCCTGGCATACTAGCGGGGGGTTGGGAGAGCAGTACTTC,CAWHTSGGLGEQYF
TRBJ1-1,-,TRBV19,-,TGTGCCAGTAGTCCGGCCCCACGGGGGGTTGACACTGAAGCTTTCTTT,CASSPAPRGVDTEAFF
TRBJ2-4,-,TRBV7-2,TRBD1,TGTGCCAGCAGCTTGGGTGGACAGGGGAGGGCCAAAAACATTCAGTACTTC,CASSLGGQGRAKNIQYF
TRBJ2-4,-,TRBV7-8,-,TGTGCCAGCAGCTTAGTCGTGACGGCCAATCTTTACTTC,CASSLVVTANLYF
TRBJ2-5,many,TRBV11-1,-,TGTGCCAGCAGCTCTTTCGAGGCAGGAGCCCACCAAGAGACCCAGTACTTC,CASSSFEAGAHQETQYF
TRBJ1-4,few,TRBV12-3/TRBV12-4,TRBD1,TGTGCCAGCAGCCCGTGGGACAGGGGATATAGAAAACTGTTTTTT,CASSPWDRGYRKLFF
TRBJ2-7,few,TRBV18,TRBD2,TGTGCCAGCTCACTCCGGGAGGCCTACGAGCAGTACTTC,CASSLREAYEQYF
TRBJ1-4,-,TRBV6-5,-,TGTGCCAGCAGTTACGGTAATGAAAAACTGTTTTTT,CASSYGNEKLFF
TRBJ1-3,few,TRBV12-3/TRBV12-4,-,TGTGCCAGCAGTTTATTACAGAAGTCCACTGGAAACACCATATATTTT,CASSLLQKSTGNTIYF
TRBJ2-7,-,TRBV7-2,TRBD2,TGTGCCAGCAGCTTAGATGTTTCTAGCGGGAGGGCGTGGTACGAGCAGTACTTC,CASSLDVSSGRAWYEQYF
TRBJ2-1,-,TRBV6-1,TRBD2,TGTGCCAGCAGTGCCTGGCCGCGGGAGGAGCAGTTCTTC,CASSAWPREEQFF
TRBJ2-7,many,TRBV10-3,-,TGTGCCATCCTGGGACAAGAGTCCTACGAGCAGTACTTC,CAILGQESYEQYF
TRBJ2-2,-,TRBV5-5,TRBD1,TGTGCCAGCACCAACAGGGGTTGGGGAAACACCGGGGAGCTGTTTTTT,CASTNRGWGNTGELFF
TRBJ2-7,many,TRBV28,TRBD2,TGTGCCAGCAGTTTGTTAGCGGGAGTTAGCGAGCAGTACTTC,CASSLLAGVSEQYF
TRBJ2-5,many,TRBV18,TRBD2,TGTGCCAGCTCACCGTTGACTAGCGAGTTGGGAGAGACCCAGTACTTC,CASSPLTSELGETQYF
TRBJ2-5,many,TRBV12-3/TRBV12-4,TRBD2,TGTGCCAGCAGCCCAGCGGGGGGAAGAGCGGAGACCCAGTACTTC,CASSPAGGRAETQYF
TRBJ2-7,-,TRBV6-6,-,TGTGCCAGCAGTTACTCGCGGGCCCCAAAAGGGTCCTACGAGCAGTACTTC,CASSYSRAPKGSYEQYF
TRBJ2-7,many,TRBV7-9,-,TGTGCCAGCAGCTTTCCATCGACACACGGGGTGTACGAGCAGTACTTC,CASSFPSTHGVYEQYF
TRBJ2-1,-,TRBV20-1,-,TGCAGTGCTAGTGGGGCGGGACAACCCGATGAGCAGTTCTTC,CSASGAGQPDEQFF
TRBJ2-4,many,TRBV28,-,TGTGCCAGCAGTTCCCCGGGAGCCAAGGACTTC,CASSSPGAKDF
TRBJ1-5,few,TRBV19,-,TGTGCCAGTAGCCCATTAGGAGGGGTTCAGGGTCAGCCCCAGCATTTT,CASSPLGGVQGQPQHF
TRBJ2-2,many,TRBV24-1,-,TGTGCCACCAGTGACGCAACCGTTAACACCGGGGAGCTGTTTTTT,CATSDATVNTGELFF
TRBJ1-5,-,TRBV30,TRBD1,TGTGCCTGGAGTGTACGACAGGGGGGGAAAGGTCAGCCCCAGCATTTT,CAWSVRQGGKGQPQHF
TRBJ1-1,-,TRBV27,TRBD1,TGTGCCAGTTCGGCACAGGGGGCCCGGTACACTGAAGCTTTCTTT,CASSAQGARYTEAFF
TRBJ2-1,few,TRBV28,TRBD2,TGTGCCAGCAGTTTCGGACTAGCGGGAGGTCCCAGGGGCTCCTACAATGAGCAGTTCTTC,CASSFGLAGGPRGSYNEQFF
TRBJ2-7,many,TRBV6-1,-,TGTGCCAGCAGATTCAGGGACACTCCGACCTACGAGCAGTACTTC,CASRFRDTPTYEQYF
TRBJ2-7,-,TRBV7-2,-,TGTGCCAGCAGCCCTACCCGGGGGAGCTCCTACGAGCAGTACTTC,CASSPTRGSSYEQYF
TRBJ2-2,-,TRBV19,TRBD2,TGTGCCAGTAGTACCGACAGAAATGGAGCGGGACTAACCGGGGGGCTGTTTTTT,CASSTDRNGAGLTGGLFF
TRBJ1-3,-,TRBV7-9,-,TGTGCCAGCAGCTTGGGGGTTGGGATGCGAGGAAACACCATATATTTT,CASSLGVGMRGNTIYF
TRBJ1-1,many,TRBV24-1,-,TGTGCCACCAGTGATTTGAAGGTGAACACTGAAGCTTTCTTT,CATSDLKVNTEAFF
TRBJ2-7,many,TRBV7-9,-,TGTGCCAGCAGCTCGTCGACAGGAAGGGAGCAGTACTTC,CASSSSTGREQYF
TRBJ2-2,-,TRBV9,-,TGTGCCAGCAGCGTAGGGTTGGGGGCTCCCGGGGAGCTGTTTTTT,CASSVGLGAPGELFF